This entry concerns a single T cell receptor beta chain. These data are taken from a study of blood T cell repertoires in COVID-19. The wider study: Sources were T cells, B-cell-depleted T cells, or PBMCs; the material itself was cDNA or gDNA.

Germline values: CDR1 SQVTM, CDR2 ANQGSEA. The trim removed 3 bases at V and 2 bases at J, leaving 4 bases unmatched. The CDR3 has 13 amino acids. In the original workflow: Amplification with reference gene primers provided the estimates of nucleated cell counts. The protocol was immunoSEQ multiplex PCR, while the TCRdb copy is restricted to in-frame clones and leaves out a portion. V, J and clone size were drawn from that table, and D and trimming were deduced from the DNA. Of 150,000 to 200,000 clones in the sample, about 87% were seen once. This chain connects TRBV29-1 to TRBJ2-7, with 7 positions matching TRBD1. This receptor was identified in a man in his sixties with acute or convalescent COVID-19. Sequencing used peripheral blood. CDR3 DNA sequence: TGCAGCGTTGAGGCAGGGGGAACCTACGAGCAGTACTTC. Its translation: CSVEAGGTYEQYF.